These T cell receptor beta chains were read from a single sample in a study. TCRdb processed the 5' RACE reads anew with MiXCR; each CDR3 protein has one entry. The sample has about 43,000 distinct CDR3 sequences, 22% seen once. The sequenced material came from Tregs sorted from a lymph node. The receptors come from a female donor with breast cancer. Both conserved end residues are part of each CDR3. The D gene is left open where the match is weak. Some rows mark clone size as missing; the rest say once, few, many or name a class of expanded clone.

v_gene,j_gene,abundance,d_gene,CDR3aa,CDR3nt
TRBV10-2,TRBJ1-1,-,-,CASRGRGNTEAFF,TGCGCCAGCAGGGGCCGGGGGAACACTGAAGCTTTCTTT
TRBV7-2,TRBJ2-6,-,-,CASRTLGGANVLTF,TGTGCCAGCAGGACCCTTGGAGGGGCCAACGTCCTGACTTTC
TRBV3-1,TRBJ2-1,few,-,CASSDKGGSGNEQFF,TGTGCCAGCAGCGATAAAGGCGGTAGTGGCAATGAGCAGTTCTTC
TRBV28,TRBJ2-3,-,-,CASTLGPITDTQYF,TGTGCCAGCACCCTTGGTCCCATCACAGATACGCAGTATTTT
TRBV29-1,TRBJ2-3,-,-,CGVEDGEGTDTQYF,TGCGGCGTTGAAGATGGGGAGGGCACAGATACGCAGTATTTT
TRBV7-8,TRBJ2-7,-,-,CASSPDGGAPYEQYF,TGTGCCAGCAGCCCCGATGGGGGAGCCCCCTACGAGCAGTACTTC
TRBV7-2,TRBJ1-6,many,-,CASSPGTGSNSPLHF,TGTGCCAGCAGCCCAGGAACAGGGAGCAATTCACCCCTCCACTTT
TRBV7-2,TRBJ1-1,-,-,CASSFSAPNTEAFF,TGTGCCAGCAGCTTTAGTGCCCCAAACACTGAAGCTTTCTTT
TRBV19,TRBJ2-3,many,TRBD1,CASSPQGAVADTQYF,TGTGCCAGTAGTCCGCAGGGGGCGGTGGCAGATACGCAGTATTTT
TRBV4-1,TRBJ1-2,few,-,CASSPKESSYGYTF,TGCGCCAGCAGCCCTAAGGAAAGCAGTTATGGCTACACCTTC
TRBV9,TRBJ2-7,-,-,CASSGNGHTYEQYF,TGTGCCAGCAGTGGGAACGGACATACCTACGAGCAGTACTTC
TRBV7-2,TRBJ1-2,-,-,CASSLAVGGYTF,TGTGCCAGCAGCTTAGCGGTGGGTGGCTACACCTTC
TRBV7-3,TRBJ2-1,many,TRBD2,CASSSGTSGYNEQFF,TGTGCCAGCAGCTCCGGGACTAGCGGATACAATGAGCAGTTCTTC
TRBV9,TRBJ2-7,many,-,CASSVGTSGLDEQYF,TGTGCCAGCAGCGTTGGGACGTCTGGCCTCGACGAGCAGTACTTC
TRBV20-1,TRBJ2-5,many,TRBD2,CSAIRTSGGQETQYF,TGCAGTGCTATCAGGACTAGCGGGGGCCAAGAGACCCAGTACTTC
TRBV4-1,TRBJ2-7,many,-,CASSQGRGGRYEQYF,TGCGCCAGCAGCCAAGGTAGGGGGGGACGCTACGAGCAGTACTTC
TRBV5-1,TRBJ2-1,-,-,CASRPGTLSSYNEQFF,TGCGCCAGCAGGCCGGGGACACTTAGCTCCTACAATGAGCAGTTCTTC
TRBV4-1,TRBJ2-7,-,-,CASSGGSAYEQYF,TGCGCCAGCAGCGGCGGGTCCGCTTACGAGCAGTACTTC
TRBV20-1,TRBJ2-1,-,-,CSARIAISYNEQFF,TGCAGTGCTAGGATAGCGATTTCCTACAATGAGCAGTTCTTC
TRBV9,TRBJ2-4,many,-,CASSVVGSGIQYF,TGTGCCAGCAGCGTAGTGGGGAGCGGCATTCAGTACTTC
TRBV5-1,TRBJ2-7,few,-,CASSLPGPPLF,TGCGCCAGCAGCTTGCCGGGCCCCCCCCTTTTC
TRBV5-6,TRBJ2-3,many,-,CASSLLWDFTDTQYF,TGTGCCAGCAGCTTGTTGTGGGACTTCACAGATACGCAGTATTTT
TRBV6-5,TRBJ2-2,many,-,CAVSPGSGELFF,TGTGCCGTTTCCCCGGGGAGCGGGGAGCTGTTTTTT
TRBV24-1,TRBJ2-3,many,-,CATSVGGLGTDTQYF,TGTGCCACCAGTGTAGGCGGATTGGGCACAGATACGCAGTATTTT
TRBV20-1,TRBJ2-1,many,-,CSARDLDSDYNEQFF,TGCAGTGCTAGAGATCTGGACAGTGACTACAATGAGCAGTTCTTC
TRBV4-1,TRBJ2-7,many,-,CASSQEVRAGEQYF,TGCGCCAGCAGCCAAGAAGTACGGGCTGGAGAGCAGTACTTC
TRBV14,TRBJ2-3,few,-,CASRLRGTDTQYF,TGTGCCAGCAGGCTCAGGGGAACAGATACGCAGTATTTT
TRBV15,TRBJ2-7,few,-,CATSRDRHGGYEQYF,TGTGCCACCAGCAGAGATAGGCACGGGGGCTACGAGCAGTACTTC
TRBV20-1,TRBJ2-7,many,-,CSASDREGYEQYF,TGCAGTGCTAGTGACAGGGAGGGCTACGAGCAGTACTTC
TRBV29-1,TRBJ2-1,-,-,CSGRLVYSEQFF,TGCAGTGGTCGACTAGTCTATAGTGAGCAGTTCTTC
TRBV20-1,TRBJ2-5,many,-,CSARDRKTQETQYF,TGCAGTGCTAGAGATCGTAAGACACAAGAGACCCAGTACTTC
TRBV29-1,TRBJ2-1,many,-,CSVQKSGSSSYNEQFF,TGCAGCGTCCAAAAATCAGGGTCCAGCTCCTACAATGAGCAGTTCTTC
TRBV5-1,TRBJ2-7,-,-,CASSTLTTLAHEQYF,TGCGCCAGCAGCACCCTGACTACTCTAGCCCACGAGCAGTACTTC
TRBV4-1,TRBJ2-1,many,-,CASSQAITEQFF,TGCGCCAGCAGCCAAGCAATAACTGAGCAGTTCTTC
TRBV5-1,TRBJ2-7,few,TRBD1,CASSRDSWEQYF,TGCGCCAGCAGTCGGGACAGTTGGGAGCAGTACTTC
TRBV3-1,TRBJ2-1,few,TRBD2,CASSQSLAGVYNEQFF,TGTGCCAGCAGCCAAAGTCTAGCGGGAGTCTACAATGAGCAGTTCTTC
TRBV15,TRBJ1-3,many,-,CATSKIRGSGNTIYF,TGTGCCACCAGCAAAATCAGGGGCTCTGGAAACACCATATATTTT
TRBV30,TRBJ1-1,-,-,CAWNQPGLNTEAFF,TGTGCCTGGAATCAGCCAGGTCTGAACACTGAAGCTTTCTTT
TRBV12-3/TRBV12-4,TRBJ1-5,-,-,CASSLSPPRSNQPQHF,TGTGCCAGCAGTTTAAGCCCCCCCCGGAGCAATCAGCCCCAGCATTTT
TRBV6-5,TRBJ2-7,many,TRBD2,CASSRRTSGRALSPYEQYF,TGTGCCAGCAGTCGGAGGACTAGCGGGAGGGCCTTGTCTCCCTACGAGCAGTACTTC
TRBV5-1,TRBJ1-1,many,TRBD1,CASSLGRTGGTEAFF,TGCGCCAGCAGCTTGGGCCGGACAGGGGGCACTGAAGCTTTCTTT
TRBV15,TRBJ2-7,many,-,CATSDPYEQYF,TGTGCCACCAGCGACCCCTACGAGCAGTACTTC
TRBV3-1,TRBJ1-6,-,-,CASSLGSSHNSPLHF,TGTGCCAGCAGCCTTGGTAGCTCCCATAATTCACCCCTCCACTTT
TRBV9,TRBJ2-6,many,-,CASSVRRSGANVLTF,TGTGCCAGCAGCGTCCGGAGATCTGGGGCCAACGTCCTGACTTTC
TRBV7-9,TRBJ2-2,few,TRBD2,CASSQQAGGTGELFF,TGTGCCAGCAGCCAGCAAGCGGGAGGGACCGGGGAGCTGTTTTTT
TRBV29-1,TRBJ1-1,few,-,CTATDELFEAFF,TGCACCGCCACGGACGAACTTTTTGAAGCTTTCTTT
TRBV25-1,TRBJ1-4,-,-,CASSYVQGRSATNEKLFF,TGTGCCAGCAGTTACGTCCAGGGAAGGTCGGCAACTAATGAAAAACTGTTTTTT
TRBV6-5,TRBJ2-1,many,TRBD2,CASRRASGSISYNEQFF,TGTGCCAGCAGACGGGCTAGCGGGAGTATCTCCTACAATGAGCAGTTCTTC
TRBV27,TRBJ2-1,many,-,CASRLGWLNEQFF,TGTGCCAGCAGACTCGGGTGGTTGAATGAGCAGTTCTTC
TRBV6-1,TRBJ2-6,once,-,CASSEGLGANVLTF,TGTGCCAGCAGTGAGGGGTTGGGGGCCAACGTCCTGACTTTC
TRBV27,TRBJ2-5,few,-,CASSQWAVGETQYF,TGTGCCAGCAGTCAATGGGCCGTAGGGGAGACCCAGTACTTC